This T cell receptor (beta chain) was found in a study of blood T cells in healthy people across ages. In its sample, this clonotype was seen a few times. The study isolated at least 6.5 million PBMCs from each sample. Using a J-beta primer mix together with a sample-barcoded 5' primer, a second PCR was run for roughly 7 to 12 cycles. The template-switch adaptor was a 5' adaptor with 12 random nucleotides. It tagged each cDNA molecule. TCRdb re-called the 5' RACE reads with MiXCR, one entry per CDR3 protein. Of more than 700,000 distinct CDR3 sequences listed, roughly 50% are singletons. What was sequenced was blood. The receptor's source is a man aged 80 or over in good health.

The CDR3 spells CSIGGTARGNYGYTF. CDR3 DNA sequence: TGCAGCATAGGGGGAACAGCCCGGGGGAACTATGGCTACACCTTC. The rearrangement links TRBV29-1 to TRBJ1-2; a possible D gene is TRBD1 (6 bases). Germline lookup yields CDR1 SQVTM and CDR2 ANQGSEA. The V gene lost 8 bases and the J gene lost 2 bases, with 21 bases spanning the gap. The CDR3 loop spans 15 amino acids. Filled out from reference TRBV29-1 and TRBJ1-2, the complete variable domain reads SAVISQKPSRDICQRGTSLTIQCQVDSQVTMMFWYRQQPGQSLTLIATANQGSEATYESGFVIDKFPISRPNLTFSTLTVSNMSPEDSSIYLCSIGGTARGNYGYTFGSGTRLTVV.